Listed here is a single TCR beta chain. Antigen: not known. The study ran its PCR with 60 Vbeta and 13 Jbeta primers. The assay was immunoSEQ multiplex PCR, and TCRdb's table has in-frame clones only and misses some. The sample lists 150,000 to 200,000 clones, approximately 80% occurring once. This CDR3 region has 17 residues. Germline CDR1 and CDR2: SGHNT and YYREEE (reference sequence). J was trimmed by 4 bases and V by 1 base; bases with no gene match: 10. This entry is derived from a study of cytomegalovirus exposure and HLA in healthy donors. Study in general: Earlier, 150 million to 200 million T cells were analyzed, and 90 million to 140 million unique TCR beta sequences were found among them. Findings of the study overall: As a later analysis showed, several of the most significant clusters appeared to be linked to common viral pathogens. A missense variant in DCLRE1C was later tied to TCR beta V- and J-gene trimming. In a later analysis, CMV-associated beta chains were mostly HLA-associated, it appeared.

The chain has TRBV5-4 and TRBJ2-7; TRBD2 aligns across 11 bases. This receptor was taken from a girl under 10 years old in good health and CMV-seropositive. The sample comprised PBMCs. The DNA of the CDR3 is TGTGCCAGCAGCTTGAGGCTAGCGGGAGGTTTGGCGTACGAGCAGTACTTC. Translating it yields CASSLRLAGGLAYEQYF.